The 19 T cell receptor beta chains below all came from one sample that was sequenced in a study of CD4 T cells in relation to SARS-CoV-2 and coronaviruses. Produced via immunoSEQ multiplex PCR; TCRdb's table is partial and in-frame only. The data hold about 43,000 clones, with approximately 80% observed a single time. No antigen has been assigned to these receptors. The sequenced sample consisted of naive CD4+ T cells from PBMCs, cultured in vitro. Subset described: naive CD4+ T cells isolated by negative enrichment. All receptors derive from an adult with COVID-19.

This chain links TRBV28 with TRBJ2-3; possibly TRBD1 or TRBD2 for D (5 bases each). Trimming took off 2 bases at V and 2 bases at J, with 8 bases between the two ends. CDR1 is MDHEN, CDR2 SYDVKM, per germline. This CDR3 comprises 14 residues. The CDR3: CASSLLGTTDTQYF. CDR3 DNA: TGTGCCAGCAGTTTACTCGGGACCACAGATACGCAGTATTTT.

The chain recombines TRBV7-8 with TRBJ2-3; TRBD2 aligns across 8 bases. The CDR3 length is 16 residues. CDR1 and CDR2 (germline): SGHVS, FQNEAQ. Trimming cost V 0 bases and J 5 bases; bases outside gene matches: 7. The CDR3 spells CASSLAPGTRIDTQYF. CDR3 sequence (DNA): TGTGCCAGCAGCTTAGCCCCCGGGACTAGGATAGATACGCAGTATTTT.

The V and J genes are TRBV28 and TRBJ2-2; D possibly corresponds to TRBD1 (6 bases). The CDR3 spans 15 residues. Trimming cost V 8 bases and J 6 bases, with 19 bases left between them. Germline V CDR1 and CDR2: MDHEN, SYDVKM. The CDR3 nucleotides read TGTGCCAGCCAGGACAGTTCAACGTACCCCGGGGAGCTGTTTTTT. It codes for CASQDSSTYPGELFF.

The V call is TRBV4-3, the J call TRBJ2-6; the D is unclear. The CDR3 contains 16 residues. The germline CDR1 and CDR2 sequences are LGHNA and YSLEER. Trimming shortened V by 0 bases and J by 0 bases, and 6 bases separated the two germline ends. The CDR3 DNA sequence: TGCGCCAGCAGCCAAGAGACGGGCTCTGGGGCCAACGTCCTGACTTTC. The encoded protein is CASSQETGSGANVLTF.

This clone appeared once. This chain joins TRBV7-3 and TRBJ2-7; D is uncertain. V was shortened by 11 bases and J by 0 bases, with 14 bases between the two germline ends. The germline V gene encodes CDR1 SGHTA and CDR2 FQGTGA. The CDR3 loop spans 13 amino acids. The chain's CDR3 is CAPRRPSSYEQYF. For the CDR3, the DNA is TGTGCCCCCAGGAGACCCTCCTCCTACGAGCAGTACTTC.

The CDR3 loop reads CASSKVRDQPQHF. For the CDR3, the DNA is TGTGCCAGCAGCAAGGTGCGGGATCAGCCCCAGCATTTT. This chain uses TRBV27 with TRBJ1-5; D gene ambiguous. Trimming took 6 bases from V and 5 from J, leaving 11 bases between them. CDR3 length: 13 residues. The germline V gene encodes CDR1 MNHEY and CDR2 SMNVEV (reference sequence).

The V call is TRBV7-8, the J call TRBJ2-5, with D possibly TRBD2 on 5 matching bases. This CDR3 contains 15 residues. CDR1 and CDR2 (germline): SGHVS, FQNEAQ. V gave up 1 base and J gave up 1 base, with 10 bases separating them. CDR3 nucleotide sequence: TGTGCCAGCAGCTTAGAGAGGGATCCCCAAGAGACCCAGTACTTC. It yields the protein CASSLERDPQETQYF. The complete variable domain, with remaining parts taken from reference TRBV7-8 and TRBJ2-5, reads GAGVSQSPRYKVAKRGQDVALRCDPISGHVSLFWYQQALGQGPEFLTYFQNEAQLDKSGLPSDRFFAERPEGSVSTLKIQRTQQEDSAVYLCASSLERDPQETQYFGPGTRLLVL.

The genes are TRBV4-1 and TRBJ2-2; possibly TRBD2 for D (6 bases). Germline V gives CDR1 MGHRA, CDR2 YSYEKL. Between the trimmed V and J ends, which lost 4 bases and 5 bases, there was a span of 14 bases. The CDR3 covers 15 residues. The chain's CDR3 is CASSPFLGRTGELFF. Written as DNA, the CDR3 is TGCGCCAGCAGCCCCTTTCTGGGGAGGACCGGGGAGCTGTTTTTT.

This clone is a singleton in its sample. The genes are TRBV19 and TRBJ1-5, with 7 positions matching TRBD1. The CDR3 loop spans 13 amino acids. Germline values: CDR1 LNHDA, CDR2 SQIVND (reference sequence). V shed 7 bases, J shed 9 bases, and the junction held 9 bases outside the gene matches. CDR3 nucleotide sequence: TGTGCCAGTATCGAAGGGGGCGTAGGGCCCCAGCATTTT. Translation: CASIEGGVGPQHF. The full variable domain, completed using reference TRBV19 and TRBJ1-5, is DGGITQSPKYLFRKEGQNVTLSCEQNLNHDAMYWYRQDPGQGLRLIYYSQIVNDFQKGDIAEGYSVSREKKESFPLTVTSAQKNPTAFYLCASIEGGVGPQHFGDGTRLSIL.

The J gene is TRBJ2-5, the V gene TRBV5-1; 7 bases are shared with TRBD1. V shed 4 bases, J shed 4 bases, and the junction held 10 bases outside the gene matches. Germline assignment: CDR1 SGHRS and CDR2 YFSETQ. The CDR3 runs 15 residues. CDR3 protein: CASSIEQGRAETQYF. CDR3 bases: TGCGCCAGCAGCATCGAACAGGGGCGGGCAGAGACCCAGTACTTC.

A single count supports this clone. The V and J genes are TRBV12-3 or TRBV12-4 and TRBJ1-2, with D maybe TRBD1 (5 bases). V shed 2 bases and J shed 4 bases, with 8 bases lying between them. The CDR3 contains 13 residues. The CDR3 is CASSLYGAYGYTF. CDR3 nucleotides: TGTGCCAGCAGTTTATATGGGGCCTATGGCTACACCTTC.

The chain joins TRBV5-4 to TRBJ2-5; 7 positions match TRBD1. The CDR3 runs to 14 residues. The germline V gene encodes CDR1 SGHNT and CDR2 YYREEE (reference sequence). J lost 3 bases, V lost 1 base, and 3 bases had no gene match. This CDR3 reads CASSLPGTEETQYF. CDR3 coding DNA: TGTGCCAGCAGCTTGCCCGGGACAGAAGAGACCCAGTACTTC.

V and J are TRBV18 and TRBJ2-5; 8 nucleotides match TRBD1. This CDR3 contains 17 residues. Germline assignment: CDR1 KGHSH and CDR2 LQKENI. J gave up 5 bases and V 2 bases, and 13 bases lay outside the gene matches. The CDR3 here is CASSPFSRQGQGETQYF. Written as DNA, the CDR3 is TGTGCCAGCTCACCATTTTCCCGACAGGGGCAAGGGGAGACCCAGTACTTC.

The V and J genes are TRBV27 and TRBJ1-6; D unresolved. The CDR3 extends over 14 amino acids. Deletions cut 6 bases from V and 9 bases from J, with 15 bases between. CDR1 is MNHEY and CDR2 is SMNVEV in the germline V gene (reference sequence). The CDR3 loop is CASRAEGSGSPLHF. CDR3 nucleotides: TGTGCCAGCAGGGCCGAAGGGAGCGGTTCACCCCTCCACTTT.

J is TRBJ2-3 and V is TRBV12-5; D uncertain. Trimming took 2 bases from V and 5 from J, leaving 8 bases between them. The germline V gene encodes CDR1 LGHNT and CDR2 FRNRAP. The CDR3 runs to 13 residues. DNA for the CDR3: TGTGCTAGTGGTTTGTCACACATAGATACGCAGTATTTT. Translation: CASGLSHIDTQYF.

This chain uses TRBV10-2 with TRBJ1-1, with a weak D call TRBD1 (5 bases). The germline gives CDR1 WSHSY, CDR2 SAAADI. V lost 7 bases to trimming and J lost 0 bases, with 6 bases between them. This CDR3 contains 12 residues. CDR3 loop: CASTGMNTEAFF. In DNA, the CDR3 is TGCGCCAGCACAGGGATGAACACTGAAGCTTTCTTT.

The rearrangement links TRBV5-8 to TRBJ2-1; no clear D. The length of the CDR3 is 15 residues. Between the trimmed V and J ends, which lost 0 bases and 4 bases, there was a span of 11 bases. Germline CDR1 SGHTS, CDR2 YDEGEE. The CDR3 loop reads CASSLDGGTYNEQFF. CDR3 nucleotides: TGTGCCAGCAGCTTGGATGGCGGAACTTACAATGAGCAGTTCTTC. Together with reference TRBV5-8 and TRBJ2-1, the CDR3 gives the full variable domain: EAGVTQSPTHLIKTRGQQATLRCSPISGHTSVYWYQQALGLGLQFLLWYDEGEERNRGNFPPRFSGRQFPNYSSELNVNALELEDSALYLCASSLDGGTYNEQFFGPGTRLTVL.

This sequence joins TRBV28 and TRBJ1-2, with 10 bases identical to TRBD1. Trimming at V came to 6 bases and at J to 8 bases, leaving 6 bases not matched to a gene. The CDR3 sequence is 13 residues long. Germline CDR1 reads MDHEN; CDR2 reads SYDVKM. CDR3 sequence (DNA): TGTGCCAGCAGGACGACAGGGGGCCGGGGCTACACCTTC. It specifies CASRTTGGRGYTF.

The chain links TRBV25-1 to TRBJ2-2; TRBD2 agrees at 12 bases. Germline assignment: CDR1 MGHDK and CDR2 SYGVNS. This CDR3 region has 15 residues. V was pared by 3 bases and J by 6 bases, with 2 bases of the junction left unmatched. The CDR3 is CASSDLAGGAGELFF. DNA for the CDR3: TGTGCCAGCAGTGATCTAGCGGGAGGGGCCGGGGAGCTGTTTTTT.